These 31 T cell receptor beta chains came from one sample sequenced in a study of T-cell memory formation after mild COVID-19. Each CDR3 protein is one row after TCRdb ran MiXCR on the 5' RACE reads. This table holds roughly 250,000 distinct CDR3 sequences, 15% to 20% found once. Material for sequencing was PBMCs or a T cell subset sorted from them (not recorded which). All receptors derive from a man aged 18 to 35 who had mild COVID-19 (a few samples of this study predate the infection). Cell type and time point are not known.

This clonotype was found a few times. The V call is TRBV12-3 or TRBV12-4, the J call TRBJ2-5; a possible D gene is TRBD2 (7 bases). With 5 bases removed from V and 5 bases from J, the gap between germline ends came to 9 bases. CDR3 length: 12 residues. CDR3 sequence reads: CASSRGAETQYF. DNA of the CDR3: TGTGCCAGCAGTCGGGGGGCGGAGACCCAGTACTTC.

CDR3 amino acids: CSARESAANTGELFF. Written as DNA, the CDR3 is TGCAGTGCTAGGGAGAGTGCCGCGAACACCGGGGAGCTGTTTTTT. The chain links TRBV20-1 to TRBJ2-2; no clear D. Trimming pared 3 bases from V and 0 bases from J, leaving 11 bases between. Germline CDR1 and CDR2: DFQATT and SNEGSKA (reference sequence). This CDR3 comprises 15 residues.

The V gene is TRBV25-1, the J gene TRBJ2-5; D possibly matches TRBD1 or TRBD2 (5 bases each). V was trimmed by 4 bases and J by 5 bases, leaving 17 bases between them. Germline CDR1 is MGHDK and CDR2 is SYGVNS. The CDR3 covers 15 residues. In DNA, the CDR3 is TGTGCCAGCAGTGCCTCCGGGGCCGGTGGGGAGACCCAGTACTTC. Its translation is CASSASGAGGETQYF.

The chain joins TRBV12-3 or TRBV12-4 to TRBJ1-1, with D maybe TRBD1 (6 bases). The CDR3 covers 14 residues. Trimming took off 3 bases at V and 7 bases at J, with 15 bases between the two ends. CDR3 nucleotide sequence: TGTGCCAGCAGTTTTTCAGGGGCCCTCCTTGAAGCTTTCTTT. This translates into CASSFSGALLEAFF.

This clonotype was seen repeatedly, ten times or more. The V gene is TRBV7-2, the J gene TRBJ2-1, with 7 positions matching TRBD2. Germline V lookup: CDR1 SGHTA, CDR2 FQGNSA. CDR3 length: 17 amino acids. Losses at the gene ends were 2 bases for V and 2 bases for J; bases not matched to a gene: 9. CDR3 in DNA: TGTGCCAGCAGCTTAAATGTGGGCGGGGGACCCTACAATGAGCAGTTCTTC. Amino acids: CASSLNVGGGPYNEQFF.

V and J are TRBV10-3 and TRBJ2-1; 8 bases map to TRBD1. CDR1 and CDR2 from the germline V gene are ENHRY and SYGVKD. This CDR3 is 15 amino acids long. The V and J ends lost 4 bases and 5 bases, in that order; junction bases with no gene match: 7. The CDR3, as DNA: TGTGCCATCAGTGGCCGGGACAGGCGGGACAATGAGCAGTTCTTC. Its protein is CAISGRDRRDNEQFF.

This clonotype was seen a few times. The J gene is TRBJ1-1, the V gene TRBV20-1; D is ambiguous. The germline V gene encodes CDR1 DFQATT and CDR2 SNEGSKA (reference sequence). The CDR3 has 11 residues. Trimming took off 3 bases at V and 1 base at J, with 3 bases between the two ends. The CDR3 here is CSASWNTEAFF. DNA of the CDR3: TGCAGTGCTAGTTGGAACACTGAAGCTTTCTTT.

There are a few counts of this clonotype. CDR3 bases: TGTGCCAGCATGGGTGGGATACAAGAGACCCAGTACTTC. It encodes CASMGGIQETQYF. The chain couples TRBV6-2 or TRBV6-3 to TRBJ2-5; D gene unclear. This CDR3 comprises 13 residues. Trimming cost V 7 bases and J 2 bases, with 11 bases left between them. The germline CDR1 and CDR2 sequences are MNHEY and SVGEGT.

This clonotype was observed a few times. The CDR3 DNA sequence: TGCGCCAGCATCAACACGGGCACCGGGGAGCTGTTTTTT. Encoded protein: CASINTGTGELFF. The chain uses TRBV5-1 and TRBJ2-2; no firm D call. The length of the CDR3 is 13 residues. Germline CDR1 SGHRS, CDR2 YFSETQ. V lost 6 bases to trimming and J lost 4 bases, with 10 bases between them.

This rearrangement joins TRBV21-1 to TRBJ2-5. TRBV21-1 is assigned pseudogene status. The CDR3 is 8 amino acids. The CDR3 DNA follows: TGTGCCAGCAGGTCCCAGTACTTC. This sequence encodes CASRSQYF.

This clonotype was observed a handful of times. The chain combines TRBV21-1 with TRBJ2-3; TRBD1, as called in the table, went unchecked against the DNA. TRBV21-1 is marked as a pseudogene. The CDR3 consists of 15 residues. This CDR3 is CASSRGPILRDTQYF. The CDR3 DNA reads as TGTGCCAGCAGCAGGGGACCTATTCTTCGGGATACGCAGTATTTT.

The sample holds many counts of this clonotype. This chain connects TRBV12-3 or TRBV12-4 to TRBJ2-1, with 10 positions matching TRBD2. V was pared by 8 bases and J by 4 bases, with 5 bases of the junction left unmatched. The CDR3 has 14 residues. For the CDR3, the DNA is TGTGCCAGCCGAGCGGGGGGGCGGTACAATGAGCAGTTCTTC. This sequence encodes CASRAGGRYNEQFF.

V is TRBV2 and J is TRBJ2-7; D may be TRBD1 (5 bases). This CDR3 comprises 14 residues. Germline CDR1 reads SNHLY; CDR2 reads FYNNEI. The ends were cut back, 11 bases at V and 4 bases at J, with 21 bases in the middle. The CDR3 nucleotides are TGTGCCGGTGGGTGGGGCGAAGGATTGTACGAGCAGTACTTC. Its translation is CAGGWGEGLYEQYF.

The sample holds a few counts of this clonotype. The V call is TRBV7-9, the J call TRBJ2-1; D is unclear. The V end was cut by 5 bases, the J end by 7 bases, with 9 bases between. Germline V gives CDR1 SEHNR, CDR2 FQNEAQ (reference sequence). The CDR3 is 12 amino acids. CDR3 residues: CASSAGPNEQFF. The DNA of the CDR3 is TGTGCCAGCAGCGCCGGCCCTAATGAGCAGTTCTTC.

V gene TRBV7-9 combines with J gene TRBJ1-1, with 8 bases aligning to TRBD1. Looked up from germline, CDR1 is SEHNR and CDR2 is FQNEAQ (reference sequence). The V segment lost 6 bases and the J segment 0 bases; nucleotides outside the gene matches: 9. The CDR3 is made up of 16 amino acids. CDR3 sequence reads: CASSPQGARMNTEAFF. The CDR3 nucleotides are TGTGCCAGCAGTCCCCAGGGGGCGCGGATGAACACTGAAGCTTTCTTT.

This chain connects TRBV19 to TRBJ1-5; a possible D gene is TRBD1 (5 bases). CDR3 length equals 13 residues. Trimming left V 3 bases short and J 2 bases short, with 5 bases between. CDR1 is LNHDA, CDR2 SQIVND, per germline (reference sequence). CDR3 DNA: TGTGCCAGTAGTATGACAGGCAATCAGCCCCAGCATTTT. Translating it yields CASSMTGNQPQHF.

In DNA form, the CDR3 reads TGTGCCAGCAGCTCGAGGACTGTTACCTATTCGCGGGGGGGTGTGAACATTCAGTACTTC. It codes for CASSSRTVTYSRGGVNIQYF. This chain joins TRBV7-2 and TRBJ2-4; 9 bases fit TRBD2. The CDR3 consists of 20 residues. Germline loops: CDR1 SGHTA, CDR2 FQGNSA. V was clipped by 4 bases and J by 7 bases; unmatched bases: 23.

In this sample, this clonotype turned up a few times. The gene calls are TRBV6-2 or TRBV6-3 and TRBJ2-1; 7 bases line up with TRBD2. The CDR3 runs 14 residues. V trimming: 5 bases; J trimming: 5 bases; junction bases outside the gene matches: 6. Germline V gives CDR1 MNHEY, CDR2 SVGEGT. CDR3 region: CASSPGEGHNEQFF. Here the CDR3 DNA reads TGTGCCAGCAGTCCCGGGGAGGGGCACAATGAGCAGTTCTTC.

The V and J genes are TRBV10-2 and TRBJ2-3; no definite D call. V lost 8 bases and J 0 bases, leaving 9 bases between the germline ends. Germline V gene lookup returns CDR1 WSHSY and CDR2 SAAADI. This CDR3 is built from 13 residues. In DNA, the CDR3 is TGCGCCAGCGGAGACGGAAGCACAGATACGCAGTATTTT. Residues: CASGDGSTDTQYF.

The chain is built from TRBV6-6 and TRBJ1-2, with D possibly being TRBD1 (5 bases). This CDR3 has 14 amino acids. V gave up 7 bases and J gave up 7 bases, with 19 bases separating them. The germline gives CDR1 MNHNY, CDR2 SVGAGI (reference sequence). The CDR3 spells CASKITGTGGGYTF. The CDR3 coding sequence is TGTGCCAGCAAGATTACCGGGACTGGGGGTGGCTACACCTTC.

The gene calls are TRBV7-9 and TRBJ1-3; D gene unclear. V lost 3 bases to trimming and J lost 2 bases, with 8 bases between them. CDR1 SEHNR and CDR2 FQNEAQ come from the germline V gene (reference sequence). CDR3 size: 14 residues. CDR3 region: CASSFGVPGNTIYF. Written as DNA, the CDR3 is TGTGCCAGCAGCTTTGGAGTGCCTGGAAACACCATATATTTT.

This clonotype was observed a few times. The chain recombines TRBV7-2 with TRBJ2-3; D possibly corresponds to TRBD2 (7 bases). Looked up from germline, CDR1 is SGHTA and CDR2 is FQGNSA. Trimming left V 2 bases short and J 4 bases short, with 13 bases between. This CDR3 comprises 15 residues. The CDR3 DNA is TGTGCCAGCAGCTTATGGGGGGGCTTGCCAGATACGCAGTATTTT. This encodes CASSLWGGLPDTQYF.

J is TRBJ2-3 and V is TRBV7-3, with TRBD2 identical over 7 bases. Germline CDR1 is SGHTA and CDR2 is FQGTGA. V shed 3 bases, J shed 2 bases, and the junction held 8 bases outside the gene matches. The CDR3 spans 16 residues. The CDR3, as DNA: TGTGCCAGCAGCTTCGGGCTAGCGGACTCCACAGATACGCAGTATTTT. Protein sequence: CASSFGLADSTDTQYF.

The chain has TRBV5-1 and TRBJ2-7; TRBD1 agrees at 9 bases. Germline V CDR1 and CDR2: SGHRS, YFSETQ. V lost 2 bases and J lost 5; bases outside the gene matches: 2. The CDR3 sequence is 13 residues long. The CDR3 sequence: CASSLTGGNEQYV. The CDR3 DNA is TGCGCCAGCAGCTTAACAGGGGGCAACGAGCAGTACGTC.

The chain joins TRBV24-1 to TRBJ2-5, with a weak D call TRBD2 (7 bases). The ends were cut back, 4 bases at V and 4 bases at J, with 12 bases in the middle. CDR3 length equals 14 residues. Germline CDR1 and CDR2: KGHDR and SFDVKD. The CDR3: CATSDWGGSETQYF. The CDR3 nucleotides are TGTGCCACCAGTGACTGGGGGGGCTCAGAGACCCAGTACTTC.

This clonotype was found a few times. The CDR3 DNA follows: TGTGCCAGCAGGTACCGGACTAGCGGCACAGATACGCAGTATTTT. It yields the protein CASRYRTSGTDTQYF. The chain uses TRBV5-5 and TRBJ2-3, with 9 bases aligning to TRBD2. After removal of 5 bases from V and 1 base from J, the junction contained 5 bases not matched to a gene. The CDR3 extends over 15 amino acids. CDR1 and CDR2 (germline): SGHKS, YYEKEE (reference sequence).

The chain is built from TRBV7-3 and TRBJ2-1, with a weak D call TRBD2 (7 bases). The germline V gene encodes CDR1 SGHTA and CDR2 FQGTGA. The CDR3 sequence is 15 residues long. The V gene lost 5 bases and the J gene lost 3 bases, with 14 bases spanning the gap. The CDR3 reads CASSPLGGLYNEQFF. The DNA of the CDR3 is TGTGCCAGCAGCCCCCTGGGGGGGCTCTACAATGAGCAGTTCTTC.

This clonotype was seen a handful of times. This sequence joins TRBV6-2 or TRBV6-3 and TRBJ1-1; D unresolved. This CDR3 contains 12 residues. V was trimmed by 0 bases and J by 11 bases, leaving 10 bases between them. The V gene's germline CDR1 is MNHEY and CDR2 SVGEGT. CDR3 nucleotide sequence: TGTGCCAGCAGTTACTCGATCCGGCCTGCTTTCTTT. Translation: CASSYSIRPAFF.

The rearrangement links TRBV7-2 to TRBJ2-2, with D possibly TRBD2 on 5 matching bases. The CDR3 is made up of 13 amino acids. V dropped 3 bases and J dropped 6 bases, with 8 bases sitting between them. Germline lookup yields CDR1 SGHTA and CDR2 FQGNSA. CDR3 nucleotides: TGTGCCAGCAGCTTTGAGAGGGCCGGGGAGCTGTTTTTT. This gives the protein CASSFERAGELFF.

This chain links TRBV4-1 with TRBJ2-1; D uncertain. The CDR3 length is 14 residues. V lost 0 bases to trimming and J lost 8 bases, with 11 bases between them. CDR1 is MGHRA, CDR2 YSYEKL, per germline. The CDR3 here is CASSQDGFGDEQFF. Here the CDR3 DNA reads TGCGCCAGCAGCCAAGACGGTTTCGGAGATGAGCAGTTCTTC.

The gene calls are TRBV3-1 and TRBJ1-5, with D maybe TRBD1 (5 bases). The CDR3 extends over 15 amino acids. Germline assignment: CDR1 LGHDT and CDR2 YNNKEL (reference sequence). V was pared by 4 bases and J by 4 bases, with 14 bases between. The CDR3 DNA reads as TGTGCCAGCAGCCCCGGGACCGATGGGAATCAGCCCCAGCATTTT. Its translation: CASSPGTDGNQPQHF.